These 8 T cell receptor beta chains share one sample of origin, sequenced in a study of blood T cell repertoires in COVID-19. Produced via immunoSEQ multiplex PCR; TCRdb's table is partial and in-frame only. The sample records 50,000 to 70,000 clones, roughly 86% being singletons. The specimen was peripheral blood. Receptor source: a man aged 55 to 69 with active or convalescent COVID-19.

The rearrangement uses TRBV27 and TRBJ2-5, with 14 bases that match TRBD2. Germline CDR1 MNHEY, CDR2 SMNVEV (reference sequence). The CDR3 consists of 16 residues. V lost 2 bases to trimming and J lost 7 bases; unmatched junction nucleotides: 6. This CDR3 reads CASSLKTSGGAWTQYF. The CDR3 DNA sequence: TGTGCCAGCAGTTTAAAGACTAGCGGGGGGGCATGGACCCAGTACTTC.

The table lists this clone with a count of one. CDR3 DNA sequence: TGTGCCAGCAGGATTTGGCCCGGGACTAAATCCACAGATACGCAGTATTTT. It translates to CASRIWPGTKSTDTQYF. V gene TRBV7-8 combines with J gene TRBJ2-3; 7 bases match TRBD2. Germline-derived CDR1 and CDR2 are SGHVS and FQNEAQ. This CDR3 comprises 17 residues. V shed 6 bases and J 2 bases; nucleotides not matched to a gene: 14.

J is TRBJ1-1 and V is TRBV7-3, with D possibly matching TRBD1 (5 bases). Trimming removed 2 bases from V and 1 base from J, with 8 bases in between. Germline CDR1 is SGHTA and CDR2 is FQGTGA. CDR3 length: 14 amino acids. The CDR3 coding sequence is TGTGCCAGCAGCTTACGGCAGGGGAACACTGAAGCTTTCTTT. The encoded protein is CASSLRQGNTEAFF.

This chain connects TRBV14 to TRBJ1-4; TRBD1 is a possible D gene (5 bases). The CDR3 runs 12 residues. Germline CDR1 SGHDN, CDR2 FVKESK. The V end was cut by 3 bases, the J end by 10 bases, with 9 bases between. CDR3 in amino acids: CASSQTGGKLFF. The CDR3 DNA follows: TGTGCCAGCAGCCAGACCGGGGGAAAACTGTTTTTT. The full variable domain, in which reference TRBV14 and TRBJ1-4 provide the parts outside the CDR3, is EAGVTQFPSHSVIEKGQTVTLRCDPISGHDNLYWYRRVMGKEIKFLLHFVKESKQDESGMPNNRFLAERTGGTYSTLKVQPAELEDSGVYFCASSQTGGKLFFGSGTQLSVL.

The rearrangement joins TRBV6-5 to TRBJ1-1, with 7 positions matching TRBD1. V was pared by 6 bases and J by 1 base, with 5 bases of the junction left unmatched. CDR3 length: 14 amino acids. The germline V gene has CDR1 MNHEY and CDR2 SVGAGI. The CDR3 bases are TGTGCCAGCAGCAGGGGGGTGTGGAACACTGAAGCTTTCTTT. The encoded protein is CASSRGVWNTEAFF.

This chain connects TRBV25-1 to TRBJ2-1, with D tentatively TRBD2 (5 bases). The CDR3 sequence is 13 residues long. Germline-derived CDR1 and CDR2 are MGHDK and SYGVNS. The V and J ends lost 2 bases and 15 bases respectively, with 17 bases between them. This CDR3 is CASSEGKTSKWFF. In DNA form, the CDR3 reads TGTGCCAGCAGTGAAGGAAAAACTAGTAAATGGTTCTTC.

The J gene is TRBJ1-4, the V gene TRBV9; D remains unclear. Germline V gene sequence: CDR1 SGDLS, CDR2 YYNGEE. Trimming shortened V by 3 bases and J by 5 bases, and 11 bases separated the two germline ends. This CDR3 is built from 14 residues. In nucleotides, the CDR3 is TGTGCCAGCAGCGCGTCGACGGGAAATGAAAAACTGTTTTTT. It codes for CASSASTGNEKLFF.

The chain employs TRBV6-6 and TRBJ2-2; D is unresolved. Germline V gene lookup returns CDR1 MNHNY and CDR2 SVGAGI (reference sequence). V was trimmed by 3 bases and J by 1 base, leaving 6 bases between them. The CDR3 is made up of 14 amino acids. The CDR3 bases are TGTGCCAGCAGTTATAGGAGGAACACCGGGGAGCTGTTTTTT. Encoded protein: CASSYRRNTGELFF.